This TCR beta chain was recovered during a study of CD8+CD57+ T cells in acquired aplastic anemia. For the study at large: CD4+ and CD8+ cells, once sorted, gave DNA averaging roughly 3.2 ug.

For CDR3 and TCR beta VDJ profiling, genomic DNA was the template used. TCRdb recomputed calls from the reads with MiXCR, one row per CDR3 protein. The data hold approximately 170,000 distinct CDR3 sequences, with about 45% observed a single time. Trimming cost V 7 bases and J 8 bases; bases outside gene matches: 12. CDR1 is SGHRS, CDR2 YFSETQ, per germline. This CDR3 spans 14 amino acids. Study-wide results and limits: Patients and controls shared 25 to 35 CD8+ CDR3 sequences, which appeared highly expressed in patients and within their immunodominant clones. CD8+ Simpson's diversity in patients was not significantly different from that in controls.

In patients chosen for sequencing, flow cytometry had shown CD8+CD57+ cell expansion. Patients had received no therapy at the time of blood sampling. This clonotype was seen just once. Its antigen is unidentified. The chain has TRBV5-1 and TRBJ1-2, with TRBD1 matching over 9 bases. This TCR derives from a human donor with aplastic anemia. The sample consisted of sorted CD4+, CD8+, or CD8+CD57+ T cells (not recorded which) from PBMCs. CDR3 residues: CASLTGQGSTGYTF. In DNA form, the CDR3 reads TGCGCCAGCTTGACCGGACAGGGGTCTACCGGCTACACCTTC.